The 5 T cell receptor beta chains below come from one sample, sequenced in a study of identical twins. TCRdb processed the 5' RACE reads anew with MiXCR; each CDR3 protein has one entry. The sample includes hundreds of thousands of distinct CDR3 sequences, 6% to 6.5% of them seen just once. Sequencing was performed on naive T cells sorted from blood. These receptors all stem from a man aged 18 to 29 in good health.

This clonotype was found a few times. This chain uses TRBV6-1 with TRBJ2-7; TRBD2 matches 12 bases. This CDR3 is built from 17 residues. The V gene's germline CDR1 is MNHNS and CDR2 SASEGT. Trimming took 6 bases from V and 2 from J; bases not matched to a gene: 11. CDR3 amino acids: CASSKGSSSGRAYEQYF. The CDR3 DNA sequence: TGTGCCAGCAGCAAGGGGTCTTCTAGCGGGAGGGCCTACGAGCAGTACTTC.

The genes are TRBV28 and TRBJ2-7; 7 nucleotides match TRBD1. Germline V gene data show CDR1 as MDHEN and CDR2 as SYDVKM. The J segment lost 0 bases and the V segment lost 8 bases, leaving 7 bases of the junction unmatched. The CDR3 has 14 amino acids. The CDR3 loop is CASRTGVSSYEQYF. Written as DNA, the CDR3 is TGTGCCAGCCGCACAGGGGTTAGCTCCTACGAGCAGTACTTC.

This chain uses TRBV20-1 with TRBJ2-5, with 9 bases lining up with TRBD2. The CDR3 has 16 amino acids. Trimming at V came to 3 bases and at J to 0 bases, leaving 8 bases not matched to a gene. The germline gives CDR1 DFQATT, CDR2 SNEGSKA (reference sequence). The CDR3 DNA reads TGCAGTGCTAGTATGGCGGGAGGGCCCCACCAAGAGACCCAGTACTTC. Protein: CSASMAGGPHQETQYF.

This clonotype was picked up many times. This chain connects TRBV12-3 or TRBV12-4 to TRBJ2-1; 12 positions agree with TRBD2. The CDR3 totals 16 residues. With 2 bases clipped from V and 4 bases from J, the junction kept 3 bases outside the gene matches. CDR3: CASSLRGLAGYNEQFF. CDR3 DNA: TGTGCCAGCAGTTTACGCGGACTAGCGGGGTACAATGAGCAGTTCTTC.

The sample holds many counts of this clonotype. The CDR3 sequence: CASSYFQGRGNTEAFF. The CDR3 nucleotides read TGTGCCAGCAGTTACTTCCAGGGGCGTGGGAACACTGAAGCTTTCTTT. V is TRBV6-2 or TRBV6-3 and J is TRBJ1-1; possible D gene TRBD1, 6 bases. The CDR3 totals 16 residues. Trimming took 1 base from V and 1 from J, leaving 13 bases between them. The V gene's germline CDR1 is MNHEY and CDR2 SVGEGT.